This T cell receptor beta chain was obtained from a study of PD-1 blockade in classical Hodgkin lymphoma. Every one of the patients relapsed after autologous stem cell transplantation (brentuximab vedotin exposure was variable). Reported best responses ranged across complete response, partial response or progressive disease. Clones were read by immunoSEQ multiplex PCR, and TCRdb kept only the in-frame ones, dropping some. Of some 22,000 clones in the sample, roughly 75% were seen once. CDR1 and CDR2 from the germline V gene are MNHEY and SVGAGI. The germline V and J ends were trimmed by 4 bases and 7 bases, with 7 bases remaining between them. The CDR3 totals 12 residues.

The chain has TRBV6-5 and TRBJ1-4, with D unclear. The clonotype comes from a human donor with classical Hodgkin lymphoma. The sample was peripheral blood mononuclear cells (PBMCs), taken before the second cycle of nivolumab. CDR3 sequence: CASSLSPEKLFF. CDR3 bases: TGTGCCAGCAGTTTATCCCCTGAAAAACTGTTTTTT.